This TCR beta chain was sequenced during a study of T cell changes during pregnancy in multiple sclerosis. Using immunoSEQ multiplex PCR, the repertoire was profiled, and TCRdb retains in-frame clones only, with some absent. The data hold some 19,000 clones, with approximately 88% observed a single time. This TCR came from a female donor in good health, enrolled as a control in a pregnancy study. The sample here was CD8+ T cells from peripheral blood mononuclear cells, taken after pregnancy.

CDR3 coding DNA: TGTGCCAGCTCGTCAGGAGGCACTGAAGCTTTCTTT. Its translation is CASSSGGTEAFF. The chain couples TRBV18 to TRBJ1-1; D not certain. The germline V and J ends were trimmed by 6 bases and 4 bases, with 9 bases remaining between them. CDR3 length: 12 residues. Germline CDR1 reads KGHSH; CDR2 reads LQKENI.